This note documents a single TCR beta chain sequence. Method: immunoSEQ multiplex PCR; TCRdb's copy keeps in-frame clones and lacks some. The sample includes 80,000 to 90,000 clones, roughly 84% seen only once; the top ten take approximately 15%. The data were obtained in a study of PD-L1 blockade in urothelial cancer. As for time point: pretreatment peripheral blood. The CDR3 extends over 17 amino acids. The V gene's germline CDR1 is SGHRS and CDR2 YFSETQ. The V gene end was trimmed by 0 bases and the J gene end by 5 bases; junction bases not matched to a gene: 7. This sequence was found in a man aged 55 to 70 with urothelial cancer. V usage is TRBV5-1 and J usage is TRBJ2-3; 12 bases fit TRBD2. Sequencing used PBMCs, obtained around atezolizumab (anti-PD-L1) treatment. CDR3 sequence: CASSLALAGGLGDTQYF. For the CDR3, the DNA is TGCGCCAGCAGCTTGGCCCTAGCGGGGGGGCTCGGAGATACGCAGTATTTT. Based on the CDR3 plus reference TRBV5-1 and TRBJ2-3, the full variable domain is KAGVTQTPRYLIKTRGQQVTLSCSPISGHRSVSWYQQTPGQGLQFLFEYFSETQRNKGNFPGRFSGRQFSNSRSEMNVSTLELGDSALYLCASSLALAGGLGDTQYFGPGTRLTVL.